This is a list of T cell receptor beta chains from one sample in a study of CD4+ T cells in melanoma. The assay was immunoSEQ multiplex PCR, and TCRdb's table has in-frame clones only and misses some. The table shows roughly 150,000 clones, with roughly 91% occurring only once. These receptors were taken from a human donor with melanoma. Both conserved end residues are trimmed from each CDR3. Each record gives: J gene, V gene, D gene, CDR3 protein. A D gene is named only where the DNA matches it firmly.

J: TRBJ2-3
V: TRBV11-1
D: TRBD2
CDR3: ASSLSGGAPSTDTQY

J: TRBJ1-5
V: TRBV5-6
D: NA
CDR3: ASSFRGSKSRPQH

J: TRBJ2-1
V: TRBV6-1
D: NA
CDR3: ASSGRVAPHSNEQF

J: TRBJ1-1
V: TRBV5-4
D: TRBD1
CDR3: ASSLAKGAPPF

J: TRBJ1-5
V: TRBV4-1
D: NA
CDR3: ASSQGFSSGNHQPQH

J: TRBJ1-2
V: TRBV2
D: TRBD1
CDR3: ASSAGTGTGYT

J: TRBJ1-4
V: TRBV5-4
D: NA
CDR3: ASSSQNEKLF

J: TRBJ2-3
V: TRBV7-9
D: NA
CDR3: ASSRKNGATDTQY

J: TRBJ2-3
V: TRBV2
D: NA
CDR3: ASSRFLWTDTQY

J: TRBJ1-3
V: TRBV5-1
D: NA
CDR3: ASNNGGGNTIY

J: TRBJ1-4
V: TRBV2
D: TRBD1
CDR3: ASSDGDRGLEKLF

J: TRBJ1-5
V: TRBV6-5
D: NA
CDR3: ASRIGWGQPQH

J: TRBJ2-3
V: TRBV5-1
D: NA
CDR3: ASSFQRSADTQY

J: TRBJ2-3
V: TRBV19
D: NA
CDR3: ASNSLEVSGGTQY

J: TRBJ2-3
V: TRBV28
D: TRBD2
CDR3: ASGTSGSTDTQY

J: TRBJ2-1
V: TRBV5-1
D: TRBD2
CDR3: ASSALAGVENEQF

J: TRBJ1-2
V: TRBV6-5
D: NA
CDR3: ASSHNAFGYT

J: TRBJ2-3
V: TRBV4-1
D: TRBD2
CDR3: ASSQSGLAGTTDTQY

J: TRBJ1-2
V: TRBV15
D: NA
CDR3: ATSKGGSEGYGYT

J: TRBJ2-1
V: TRBV7-2
D: TRBD2
CDR3: ARTSGGAFNEQF

J: TRBJ1-6
V: TRBV5-8
D: NA
CDR3: ASSFGGINSPLH

J: TRBJ2-7
V: TRBV18
D: TRBD2
CDR3: ASSGTSRYEQY

J: TRBJ2-7
V: TRBV25-1
D: NA
CDR3: ASSGAERGNEQY

J: TRBJ1-2
V: TRBV29-1
D: NA
CDR3: SGGQGRDYGYT

J: TRBJ2-7
V: TRBV6-1
D: NA
CDR3: ASNDRVPNYEQY

J: TRBJ2-5
V: TRBV4-2
D: NA
CDR3: ASSQEASEAQY

J: TRBJ1-2
V: TRBV7-9
D: NA
CDR3: ASSQDGEYGYT

J: TRBJ1-4
V: TRBV4-2
D: NA
CDR3: ASSQVPENEKLF

J: TRBJ2-7
V: TRBV12-5
D: NA
CDR3: ASGLVLVDPGEQY

J: TRBJ1-1
V: TRBV5-4
D: NA
CDR3: ASRIGIPGNTEAF

J: TRBJ2-3
V: TRBV19
D: TRBD2
CDR3: ASGTSGTDTQY

J: TRBJ2-1
V: TRBV6-5
D: TRBD2
CDR3: ATRGAGGPDEQF

J: TRBJ1-1
V: TRBV19
D: NA
CDR3: ASSIATNTEAF

J: TRBJ1-6
V: TRBV5-1
D: TRBD1
CDR3: ASSSYGTGFNNSPLH

J: TRBJ2-7
V: TRBV4-1
D: NA
CDR3: ASSQEPSGSPYEQY

J: TRBJ1-6
V: TRBV19
D: NA
CDR3: ASSIGHRNSPLH

J: TRBJ2-1
V: TRBV11-3
D: NA
CDR3: ASSPTGRINEQF

J: TRBJ1-1
V: TRBV6-1
D: NA
CDR3: ASSVRGGGTEAF

J: TRBJ1-1
V: TRBV6-5
D: NA
CDR3: ASSYSGAAF

J: TRBJ1-2
V: TRBV6-6
D: NA
CDR3: ASTQLSNYGYT

J: TRBJ1-1
V: TRBV7-9
D: TRBD1
CDR3: ASSFYQDRAPEAF

J: TRBJ1-2
V: TRBV7-9
D: TRBD1
CDR3: ASSLGQNYGYT

J: TRBJ1-5
V: TRBV6-1
D: NA
CDR3: ASSGTGQSNQPQH

J: TRBJ1-5
V: TRBV19
D: TRBD1
CDR3: ASRGQPKPHNQPQH

J: TRBJ2-1
V: TRBV5-1
D: TRBD1
CDR3: ASSPGTGDNEQF

J: TRBJ2-1
V: TRBV4-1
D: NA
CDR3: ASSQDRGGSSYNEQF

J: TRBJ1-2
V: TRBV29-1
D: NA
CDR3: SVASGYYGYT

J: TRBJ1-6
V: TRBV9
D: NA
CDR3: ASSSATGNSPLH

J: TRBJ2-7
V: TRBV7-3
D: NA
CDR3: ASSLDGGSYEQY

J: TRBJ2-2
V: TRBV15
D: TRBD1
CDR3: ATSRGGTGDTGELF

J: TRBJ2-3
V: TRBV18
D: TRBD2
CDR3: ASSTGTSGGAGDTQY

J: TRBJ1-6
V: TRBV9
D: TRBD1
CDR3: ASSRTGGGDSPLH